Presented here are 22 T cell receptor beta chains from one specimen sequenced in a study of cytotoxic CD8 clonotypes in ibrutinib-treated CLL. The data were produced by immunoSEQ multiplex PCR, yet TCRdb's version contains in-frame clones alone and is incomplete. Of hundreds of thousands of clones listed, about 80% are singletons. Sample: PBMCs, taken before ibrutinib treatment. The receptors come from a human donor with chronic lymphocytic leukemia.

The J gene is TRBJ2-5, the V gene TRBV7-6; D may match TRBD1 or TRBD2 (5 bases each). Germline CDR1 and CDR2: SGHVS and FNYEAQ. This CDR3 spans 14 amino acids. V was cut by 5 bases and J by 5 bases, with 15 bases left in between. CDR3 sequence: CASSVGGKSETQYF. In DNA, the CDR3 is TGTGCCAGCAGCGTTGGGGGAAAGAGTGAGACCCAGTACTTC.

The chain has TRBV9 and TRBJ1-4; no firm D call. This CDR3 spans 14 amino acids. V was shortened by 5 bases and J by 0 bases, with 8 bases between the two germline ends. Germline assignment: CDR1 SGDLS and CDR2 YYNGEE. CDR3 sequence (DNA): TGTGCCAGCAGTCGGACGGCAACTAATGAAAAACTGTTTTTT. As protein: CASSRTATNEKLFF.

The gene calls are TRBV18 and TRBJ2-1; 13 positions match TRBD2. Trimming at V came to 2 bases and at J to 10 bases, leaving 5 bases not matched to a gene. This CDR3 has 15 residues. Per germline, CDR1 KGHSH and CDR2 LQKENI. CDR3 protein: CASSPGLAGEKEQFF. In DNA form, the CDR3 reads TGTGCCAGCTCACCAGGACTAGCGGGAGAAAAAGAGCAGTTCTTC.

The CDR3 here is CSVDRFPQETQYF. CDR3 coding DNA: TGCAGCGTTGATAGGTTTCCACAAGAGACCCAGTACTTC. The chain couples TRBV29-1 to TRBJ2-5; D is ambiguous. Trimming shortened V by 3 bases and J by 2 bases, and 10 bases separated the two germline ends. The CDR3 consists of 13 residues. CDR1 is SQVTM, CDR2 ANQGSEA, per germline.

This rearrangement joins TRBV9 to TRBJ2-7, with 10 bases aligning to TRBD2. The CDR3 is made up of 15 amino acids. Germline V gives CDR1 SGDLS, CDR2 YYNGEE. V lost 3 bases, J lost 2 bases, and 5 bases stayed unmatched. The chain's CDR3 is CASSAGTSVTYEQYF. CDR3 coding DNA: TGTGCCAGCAGCGCCGGGACTAGCGTAACCTACGAGCAGTACTTC. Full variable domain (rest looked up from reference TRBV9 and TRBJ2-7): DSGVTQTPKHLITATGQRVTLRCSPRSGDLSVYWYQQSLDQGLQFLIQYYNGEERAKGNILERFSAQQFPDLHSELNLSSLELGDSALYFCASSAGTSVTYEQYFGPGTRLTVT.

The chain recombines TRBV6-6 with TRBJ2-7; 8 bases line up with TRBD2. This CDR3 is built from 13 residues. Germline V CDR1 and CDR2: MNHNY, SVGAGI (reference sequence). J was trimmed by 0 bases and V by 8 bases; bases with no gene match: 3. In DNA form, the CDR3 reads TGTGCCAGCGAAAGCGGGGGCTCCTACGAGCAGTACTTC. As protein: CASESGGSYEQYF.

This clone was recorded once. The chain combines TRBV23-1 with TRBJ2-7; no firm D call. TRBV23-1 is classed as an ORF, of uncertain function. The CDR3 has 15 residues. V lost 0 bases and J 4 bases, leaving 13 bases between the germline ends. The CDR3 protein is CASSQSLFSQYEQYF. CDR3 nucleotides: TGCGCCAGCAGTCAATCGTTATTCTCGCAGTACGAGCAGTACTTC.

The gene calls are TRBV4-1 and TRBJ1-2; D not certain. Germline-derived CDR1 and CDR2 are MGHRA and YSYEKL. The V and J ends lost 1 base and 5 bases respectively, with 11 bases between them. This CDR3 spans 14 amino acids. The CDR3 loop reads CASSQGTLVYGYTF. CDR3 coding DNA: TGCGCCAGCAGCCAAGGGACCCTCGTGTATGGCTACACCTTC.

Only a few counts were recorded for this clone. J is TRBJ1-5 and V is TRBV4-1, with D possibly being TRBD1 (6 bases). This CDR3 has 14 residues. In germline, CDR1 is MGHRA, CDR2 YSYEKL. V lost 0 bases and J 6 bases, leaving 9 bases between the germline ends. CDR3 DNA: TGCGCCAGCAGCCAAGATTGGGGGCCTCAGCCCCAGCATTTT. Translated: CASSQDWGPQPQHF.

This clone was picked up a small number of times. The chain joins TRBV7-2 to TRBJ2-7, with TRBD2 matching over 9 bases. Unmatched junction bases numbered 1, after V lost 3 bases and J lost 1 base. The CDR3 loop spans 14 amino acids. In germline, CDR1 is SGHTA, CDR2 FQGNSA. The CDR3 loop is CASSFSGSSYEQYF. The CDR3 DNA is TGTGCCAGCAGCTTTAGCGGGAGTTCCTACGAGCAGTACTTC.

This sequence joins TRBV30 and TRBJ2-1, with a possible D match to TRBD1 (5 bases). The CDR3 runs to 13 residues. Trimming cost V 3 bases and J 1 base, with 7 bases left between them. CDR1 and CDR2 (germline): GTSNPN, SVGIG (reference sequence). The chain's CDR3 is CAWRDSSYNEQFF. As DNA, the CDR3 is TGTGCCTGGAGAGACAGTTCCTACAATGAGCAGTTCTTC.

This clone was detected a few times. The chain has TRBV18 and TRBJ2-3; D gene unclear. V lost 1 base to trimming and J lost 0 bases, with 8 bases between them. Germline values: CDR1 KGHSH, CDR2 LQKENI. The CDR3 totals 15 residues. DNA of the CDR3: TGTGCCAGCTCACCACGGCGCGGAAGCACAGATACGCAGTATTTT. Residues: CASSPRRGSTDTQYF.

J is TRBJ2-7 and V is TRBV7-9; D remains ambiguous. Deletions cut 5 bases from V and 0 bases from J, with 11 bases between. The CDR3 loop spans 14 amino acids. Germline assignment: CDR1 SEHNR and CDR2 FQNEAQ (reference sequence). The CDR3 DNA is TGTGCCAGCAGCACAGACCGGCCCTCCTACGAGCAGTACTTC. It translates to CASSTDRPSYEQYF.

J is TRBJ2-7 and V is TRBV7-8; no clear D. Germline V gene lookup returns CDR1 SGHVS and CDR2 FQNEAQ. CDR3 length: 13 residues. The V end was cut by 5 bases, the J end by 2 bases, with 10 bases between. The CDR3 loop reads CASSPRPPYEQYF. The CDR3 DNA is TGTGCCAGCAGCCCCCGCCCGCCCTACGAGCAGTACTTC.

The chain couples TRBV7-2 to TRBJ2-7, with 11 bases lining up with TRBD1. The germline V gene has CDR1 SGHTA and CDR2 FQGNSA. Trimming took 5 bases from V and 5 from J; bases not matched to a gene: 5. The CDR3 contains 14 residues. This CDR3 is CASSPGQGVHEQYF. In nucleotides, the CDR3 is TGTGCCAGCAGCCCGGGACAGGGGGTCCACGAGCAGTACTTC.

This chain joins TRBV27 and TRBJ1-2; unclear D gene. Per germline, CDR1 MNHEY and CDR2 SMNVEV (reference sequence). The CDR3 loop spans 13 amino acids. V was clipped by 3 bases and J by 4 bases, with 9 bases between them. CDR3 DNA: TGTGCCAGCAGTTTTTCCGGAGCCTATGGCTACACCTTC. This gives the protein CASSFSGAYGYTF.

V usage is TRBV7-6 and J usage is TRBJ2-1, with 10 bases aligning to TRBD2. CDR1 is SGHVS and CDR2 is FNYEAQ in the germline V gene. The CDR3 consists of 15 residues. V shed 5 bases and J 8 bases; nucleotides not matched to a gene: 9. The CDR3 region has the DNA TGTGCCAGCAGCCTCCGAGCGGGAGGGCCGGATGAGCAGTTCTTC. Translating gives CASSLRAGGPDEQFF.

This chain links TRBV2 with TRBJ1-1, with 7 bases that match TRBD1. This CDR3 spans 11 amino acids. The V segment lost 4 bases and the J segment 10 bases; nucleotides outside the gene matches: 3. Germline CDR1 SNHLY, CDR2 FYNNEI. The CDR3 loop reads CASSGQGVAFF. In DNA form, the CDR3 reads TGTGCCAGCAGTGGACAGGGAGTAGCTTTCTTT.

Here the CDR3 DNA reads TGTGCCAGCTCACCACCAAGGGGGCGGACATCAGTTCCGTACAATGAGCAGTTCTTC. Translating it yields CASSPPRGRTSVPYNEQFF. V gene TRBV18 combines with J gene TRBJ2-1; 7 bases are shared with TRBD1. Germline CDR1 is KGHSH and CDR2 is LQKENI. With 0 bases clipped from V and 4 bases from J, the junction kept 15 bases outside the gene matches. The CDR3 totals 19 residues.

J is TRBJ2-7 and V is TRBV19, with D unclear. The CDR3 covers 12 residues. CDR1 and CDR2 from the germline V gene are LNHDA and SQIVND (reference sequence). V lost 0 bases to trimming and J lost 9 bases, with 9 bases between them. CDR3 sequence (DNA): TGTGCCAGTAGTATAGAGGGCCAAGGGCAGTACTTC. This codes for CASSIEGQGQYF.

CDR3 residues: CASSFRTGGNEQYF. The DNA of the CDR3 is TGCGCCAGCAGCTTCCGGACAGGGGGGAACGAGCAGTACTTC. This sequence joins TRBV5-1 and TRBJ2-7; the match to TRBD1 covers 10 bases. Unmatched junction bases numbered 4, after V lost 2 bases and J lost 5 bases. Germline V gene sequence: CDR1 SGHRS, CDR2 YFSETQ. The CDR3 consists of 14 residues.

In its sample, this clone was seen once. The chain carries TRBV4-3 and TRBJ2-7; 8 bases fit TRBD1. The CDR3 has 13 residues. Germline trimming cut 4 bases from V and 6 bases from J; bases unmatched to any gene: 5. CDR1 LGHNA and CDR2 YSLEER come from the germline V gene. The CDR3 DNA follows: TGCGCCAGCAGCCCCCGGACAGGGCGCGAGCAGTACTTC. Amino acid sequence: CASSPRTGREQYF.